This TCR beta chain derives from a study of T cells after posttransplantation cyclophosphamide. Whole-study findings and limits: Recipient CMV seropositivity and CMV reactivation strongly tracked TRB clonality. TRB overlap between skin or GI tissue T cells and blood was limited.

Method: immunoSEQ multiplex PCR; TCRdb's copy keeps in-frame clones and lacks some. The data contain 25,000 to 40,000 clones, roughly 90% of them singletons. The naive gate required viable CD3+CD4+ or CD3+CD8+ cells with CCR7+CD45RA+CD45RO-CD95-CD27+CD28+ phenotype. This related bone marrow graft donor gave peripheral blood on the day of marrow donation. Between the trimmed V and J ends, which lost 6 bases and 0 bases, there was a span of 12 bases. The germline V gene encodes CDR1 MNHNS and CDR2 SASEGT. The CDR3 consists of 15 residues. Worth noting for this clone: Its antigen is still unknown.

The sequence was obtained from a man younger than 45 in good health and a related stem cell transplant donor. Material for sequencing was naive CD4+ T cells sorted from blood. This chain joins TRBV6-1 and TRBJ1-5, with D tentatively TRBD1 (5 bases). The CDR3 DNA follows: TGTGCCAGCAGGGTGGGACTAAATAGCAATCAGCCCCAGCATTTT. Its protein is CASRVGLNSNQPQHF.